The entry below gives a single T cell receptor beta chain sequence along with its context. Its antigen is still unknown. Each HIV participant was treated in the United States. Running of the v3.0 immunoSEQ assay took place at survey level. Sequenced by immunoSEQ multiplex PCR; TCRdb stores in-frame clones only, minus some. The table shows 28,000 or so clones, with approximately 85% occurring only once. The CDR3 is made up of 12 amino acids. The V end was cut by 4 bases, the J end by 9 bases, with 8 bases between. Germline V lookup: CDR1 SGHRS, CDR2 YFSETQ. The sample is drawn from a study of long-term antiretroviral therapy in people with HIV. Whole-study results and caveats: Pre-ART clonal expansion yielded clones that dominated the repertoire at all time points.

This sequence originates from a man between 18 and 29 years old with HIV. V and J are TRBV5-1 and TRBJ1-6; D uncertain. The specimen was unsorted PBMCs, collected 0.8 years before starting antiretroviral therapy. The CDR3 loop is CASSDGVSPLHF. Written as DNA, the CDR3 is TGCGCCAGCAGCGACGGGGTTTCACCCCTCCACTTT.